Following are 3 T cell receptor beta chains from one sample sequenced in a study of PD-1 blockade in classical Hodgkin lymphoma. The repertoire was sequenced with immunoSEQ multiplex PCR; TCRdb's copy has only in-frame clones and lacks some. This table holds about 27,000 clones, over 60% found once. Time point in this sample: cycle 4 day 1 (C4D1), after about 6 weeks of nivolumab. No patient escaped relapse after autologous stem cell transplantation, and brentuximab vedotin exposure varied. Sample: peripheral blood mononuclear cells (PBMCs), taken before the fourth cycle of nivolumab. The receptors shown here come from a human donor with classical Hodgkin lymphoma.

This sequence joins TRBV4-3 and TRBJ1-3; D is uncertain. The V and J ends lost 1 base and 2 bases respectively, with 6 bases between them. This CDR3 spans 14 amino acids. Germline V gene lookup returns CDR1 LGHNA and CDR2 YSLEER. The DNA for the CDR3 is TGCGCCAGCAGCCAAGGGACCACTGGAAACACCATATATTTT. This sequence encodes CASSQGTTGNTIYF.

The J gene is TRBJ2-3, the V gene TRBV4-3, with TRBD2 matching 9 bases. The CDR3 extends over 16 amino acids. With V trimmed by 0 bases and J by 3 bases, 4 bases remained unmatched. Germline V CDR1 and CDR2: LGHNA, YSLEER. The CDR3 reads CASSQDLAGGTDTQYF. DNA for the CDR3: TGCGCCAGCAGCCAAGATCTGGCGGGAGGGACAGATACGCAGTATTTT.

The chain links TRBV6-6 to TRBJ1-2, with 11 positions matching TRBD1. The CDR3 runs 15 residues. V lost 0 bases and J lost 6; bases outside the gene matches: 3. Per the germline V gene, CDR1 is MNHNY and CDR2 is SVGAGI (reference sequence). CDR3 DNA: TGTGCCAGCAGTTACTCGGGACAGGGGGAACATGGCTACACCTTC. It is translated as CASSYSGQGEHGYTF.